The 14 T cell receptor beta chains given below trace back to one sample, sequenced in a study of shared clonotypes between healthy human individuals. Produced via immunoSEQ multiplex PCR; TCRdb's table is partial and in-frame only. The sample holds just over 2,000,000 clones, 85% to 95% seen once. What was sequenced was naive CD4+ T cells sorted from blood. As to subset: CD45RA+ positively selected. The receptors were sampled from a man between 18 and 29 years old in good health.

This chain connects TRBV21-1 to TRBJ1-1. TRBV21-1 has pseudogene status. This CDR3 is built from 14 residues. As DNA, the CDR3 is TGTGCCAGCAGCAAATTTCTCAGGGAGACTGAAGCTTTCTTT. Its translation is CASSKFLRETEAFF.

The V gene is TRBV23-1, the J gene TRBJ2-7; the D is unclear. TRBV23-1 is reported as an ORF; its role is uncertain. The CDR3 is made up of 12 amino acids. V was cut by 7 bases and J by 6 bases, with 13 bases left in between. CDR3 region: CASTYPTREQYF. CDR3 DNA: TGCGCCAGCACCTACCCGACACGCGAGCAGTACTTC.

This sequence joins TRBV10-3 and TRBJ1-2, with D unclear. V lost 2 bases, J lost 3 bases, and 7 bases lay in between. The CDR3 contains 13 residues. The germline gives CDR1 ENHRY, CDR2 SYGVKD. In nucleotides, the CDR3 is TGTGCCATCAGTGAGGCCCTGGACTATGGCTACACCTTC. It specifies CAISEALDYGYTF.

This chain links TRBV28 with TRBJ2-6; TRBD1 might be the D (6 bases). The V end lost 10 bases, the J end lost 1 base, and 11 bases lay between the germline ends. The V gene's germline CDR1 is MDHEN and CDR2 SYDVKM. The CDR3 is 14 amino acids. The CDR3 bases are TGTGCCACCCTGGGGGCTTCTGGGGCCAACGTCCTGACTTTC. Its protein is CATLGASGANVLTF.

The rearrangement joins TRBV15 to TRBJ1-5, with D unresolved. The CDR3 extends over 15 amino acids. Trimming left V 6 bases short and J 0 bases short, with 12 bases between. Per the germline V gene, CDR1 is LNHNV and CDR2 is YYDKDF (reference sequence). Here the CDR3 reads CATRYGRDSNQPQHF. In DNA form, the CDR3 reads TGTGCCACCAGATATGGACGGGATAGCAATCAGCCCCAGCATTTT.

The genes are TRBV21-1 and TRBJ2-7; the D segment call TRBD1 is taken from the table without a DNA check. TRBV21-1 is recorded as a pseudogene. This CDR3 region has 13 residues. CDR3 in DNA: TGTGCCAGCAGCAAAGTACAGGGCCACGAGCAGTACTTC. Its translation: CASSKVQGHEQYF.

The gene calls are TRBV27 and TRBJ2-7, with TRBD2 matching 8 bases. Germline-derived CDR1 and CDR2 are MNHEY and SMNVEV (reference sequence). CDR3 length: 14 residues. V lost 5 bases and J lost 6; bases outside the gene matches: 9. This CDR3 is CASSQRTAGGEQYF. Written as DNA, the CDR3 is TGTGCCAGCAGTCAGCGCACGGCGGGGGGCGAGCAGTACTTC.

Here the CDR3 DNA reads TGTGCCAGCAGCTCCCTAACTGGGAATAGTGGCTACACCTTC. The encoded protein is CASSSLTGNSGYTF. The chain couples TRBV5-4 to TRBJ1-2; D not certain. The V end was cut by 3 bases, the J end by 7 bases, with 16 bases between. Germline V gene lookup returns CDR1 SGHNT and CDR2 YYREEE (reference sequence). The CDR3 consists of 14 residues.

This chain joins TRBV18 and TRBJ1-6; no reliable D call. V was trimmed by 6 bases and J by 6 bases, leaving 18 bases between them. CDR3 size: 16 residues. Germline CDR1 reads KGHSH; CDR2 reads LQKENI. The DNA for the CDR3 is TGTGCCAGCTCCCAAACTATGTCGGGCTTTAATTCACCCCTCCACTTT. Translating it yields CASSQTMSGFNSPLHF.

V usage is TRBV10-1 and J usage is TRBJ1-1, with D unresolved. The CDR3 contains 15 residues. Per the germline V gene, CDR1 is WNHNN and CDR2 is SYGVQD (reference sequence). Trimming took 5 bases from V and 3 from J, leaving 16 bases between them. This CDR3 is CASSNRPGKDTEAFF. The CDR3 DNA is TGCGCCAGCAGTAACCGCCCTGGGAAGGACACTGAAGCTTTCTTT.

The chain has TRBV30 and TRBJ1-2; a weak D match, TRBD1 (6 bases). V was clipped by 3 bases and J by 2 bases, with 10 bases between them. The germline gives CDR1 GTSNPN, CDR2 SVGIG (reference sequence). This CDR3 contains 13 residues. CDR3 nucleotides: TGTGCCTGGAGCGACACAGGGAACTATGGCTACACCTTC. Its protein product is CAWSDTGNYGYTF.

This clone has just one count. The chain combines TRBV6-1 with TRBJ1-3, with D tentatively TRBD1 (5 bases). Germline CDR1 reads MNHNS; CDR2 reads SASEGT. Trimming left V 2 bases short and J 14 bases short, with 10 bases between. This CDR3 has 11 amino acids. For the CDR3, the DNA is TGTGCCAGCAGTGAAACCGGGACTTTATATTTT. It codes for CASSETGTLYF.

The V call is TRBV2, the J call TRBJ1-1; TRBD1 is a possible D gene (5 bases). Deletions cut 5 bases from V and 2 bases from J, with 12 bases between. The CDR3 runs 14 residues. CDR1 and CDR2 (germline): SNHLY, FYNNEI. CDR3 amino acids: CASSLRGSNTEAFF. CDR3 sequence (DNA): TGTGCCAGCAGTCTACGGGGCAGTAACACTGAAGCTTTCTTT.

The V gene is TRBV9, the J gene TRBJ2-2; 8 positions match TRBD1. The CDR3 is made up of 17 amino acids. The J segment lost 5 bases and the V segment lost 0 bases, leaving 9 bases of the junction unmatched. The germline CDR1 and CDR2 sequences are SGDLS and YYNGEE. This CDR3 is CASSVATGQGGTGELFF. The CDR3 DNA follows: TGTGCCAGCAGCGTAGCTACAGGACAGGGTGGGACCGGGGAGCTGTTTTTT.